Following are 29 T cell receptor beta chains from one sample sequenced in a study of T-cell reconstitution after alpha-beta-depleted transplantation in children. During its preparation, the TCRbeta library received unique molecular identifiers. TCRdb analysed the PCR reads with MiXCR anew, one entry per CDR3 protein. Of 200,000 to 300,000 distinct CDR3 sequences listed, more than 10% were seen once; the top ten hold roughly 2.8%. The starting material was PBMCs from the stem cell graft donor, obtained from the stem cell graft. The receptors were gathered from a human donor who donated a stem cell graft to a child with acute lymphoblastic leukemia.

Many counts were recorded for this clonotype. The chain recombines TRBV11-1 with TRBJ2-1; 8 bases match TRBD2. Trimming removed 4 bases from V and 4 bases from J; junction bases left unmatched: 9. The CDR3 consists of 16 residues. From germline, CDR1 is SGHAT and CDR2 FQDESV (reference sequence). The CDR3 sequence: CASSSRGGSGYNEQFF. As DNA, the CDR3 is TGTGCCAGCAGCTCCCGGGGGGGGTCGGGATACAATGAGCAGTTCTTC. Together with reference TRBV11-1 and TRBJ2-1, the CDR3 gives the full variable domain: EAEVAQSPRYKITEKSQAVAFWCDPISGHATLYWYRQILGQGPELLVQFQDESVVDDSQLPKDRFSAERLKGVDSTLKIQPAELGDSAMYLCASSSRGGSGYNEQFFGPGTRLTVL.

As concerns this clonotype: One base away lies a much larger clone, so this may be a sequencing read error. The J gene is TRBJ2-1, the V gene TRBV29-1; D call uncertain. This CDR3 region has 10 residues. Germline lookup yields CDR1 SQVTM and CDR2 ANQGSEA. The CDR3 loop is CSAQVNDQFF. The CDR3 DNA sequence: TGCAGCGCCCAAGTAAATGACCAGTTCTTC.

At least ten counts were recorded for this clonotype. This sequence joins TRBV29-1 and TRBJ1-1, with 9 bases fitting TRBD1. The germline CDR1 and CDR2 sequences are SQVTM and ANQGSEA. The CDR3 consists of 13 residues. The junction had 4 bases not matched to a gene; V was cut back by 7 bases and J by 1 base. The CDR3 loop reads CSADRGGNTEAFF. Here the CDR3 DNA reads TGCAGCGCTGACAGGGGGGGGAACACTGAAGCTTTCTTT.

This clonotype was picked up many times. The rearrangement joins TRBV6-1 to TRBJ2-3; 8 bases match TRBD1. Germline V gives CDR1 MNHNS, CDR2 SASEGT. The CDR3 contains 15 residues. Trimming at V came to 6 bases and at J to 3 bases, leaving 8 bases not matched to a gene. CDR3 bases: TGTGCCAGCAGCCGCAGGGGGCGCGGGACAGATACGCAGTATTTT. This encodes CASSRRGRGTDTQYF.

This clonotype occurred many times. The V call is TRBV11-3, the J call TRBJ2-2; D perhaps matches TRBD1 (5 bases). Germline CDR1 reads SGHNT; CDR2 reads YENEEA. V lost 1 base and J lost 3, with 12 bases in between. The CDR3 is 16 amino acids. CDR3 in DNA: TGTGCCAGCAGCTTAGTTGCAGGGTCGGACACCGGGGAGCTGTTTTTT. Protein sequence: CASSLVAGSDTGELFF.

The sample holds many counts of this clonotype. V is TRBV5-7 and J is TRBJ1-6; D remains ambiguous. TRBV5-7 is sorted into the ORF group, with uncertain function. V was cut by 4 bases and J by 8 bases, with 10 bases left in between. This CDR3 has 13 amino acids. The CDR3 sequence is CASSPPRHSPLHF. The DNA of the CDR3 is TGTGCCAGCAGCCCGCCCAGGCATTCACCCCTCCACTTT.

This clonotype has a count of ten or more. The chain links TRBV29-1 to TRBJ2-2; TRBD1 matches at 8 bases. Trimming removed 7 bases from V and 4 bases from J; junction bases left unmatched: 2. The CDR3 is 12 residues long. Per the germline V gene, CDR1 is SQVTM and CDR2 is ANQGSEA. The CDR3 sequence is CSADRGTGELFF. CDR3 bases: TGCAGCGCTGACAGGGGCACCGGGGAGCTGTTTTTT.

This clonotype was counted many times. Germline is not matched at one junction end, which may reflect a read error. This chain joins TRBV28 and TRBJ2-3, with TRBD2 matching over 12 bases. Per germline, CDR1 MDHEN and CDR2 SYDVKM. This CDR3 contains 16 residues. The CDR3 sequence: CASNLPSGGASDTQYF. The CDR3 DNA sequence: TGTGCCAGCAATTTACCTAGCGGGGGGGCCTCAGATACGCAGTATTTT.

About this clonotype: It may be a read error: a sequence one base away is much more abundant. The CDR3 nucleotides are TGCAGCGTCCGTATAGCGGGCTACAATCAGCAGTTCTTC. This translates into CSVRIAGYNQQFF. This chain connects TRBV29-1 to TRBJ2-1; 7 nucleotides match TRBD2. Germline CDR1 reads SQVTM; CDR2 reads ANQGSEA. This CDR3 has 13 amino acids.

The table lists this clonotype with many counts. The genes are TRBV25-1 and TRBJ2-1; the match to TRBD2 covers 11 bases. Germline-derived CDR1 and CDR2 are MGHDK and SYGVNS. The CDR3 has 16 amino acids. The trim removed 6 bases at V and 7 bases at J, leaving 11 bases unmatched. Written as DNA, the CDR3 is TGTGCCAGCAGCCCTCTACTAGCGGGAGTATTAAATGAGCAGTTCTTC. Translated, it gives CASSPLLAGVLNEQFF. The full variable domain, its missing parts supplied by reference TRBV25-1 and TRBJ2-1, is EADIYQTPRYLVIGTGKKITLECSQTMGHDKMYWYQQDPGMELHLIHYSYGVNSTEKGDLSSESTVSRIRTEHFPLTLESARPSHTSQYLCASSPLLAGVLNEQFFGPGTRLTVL.

This clonotype was picked up many times. The chain joins TRBV2 to TRBJ1-1; D is ambiguous. The length of the CDR3 is 14 residues. V lost 8 bases and J 0 bases, leaving 13 bases between the germline ends. Per germline, CDR1 SNHLY and CDR2 FYNNEI. The CDR3, as DNA: TGTGCCAGCGAGAAAGAGCAGGTGAACACTGAAGCTTTCTTT. It is translated as CASEKEQVNTEAFF. Drawing the rest from reference TRBV2 and TRBJ1-1, the complete variable domain is EPEVTQTPSHQVTQMGQEVILRCVPISNHLYFYWYRQILGQKVEFLVSFYNNEISEKSEIFDDQFSVERPDGSNFTLKIRSTKLEDSAMYFCASEKEQVNTEAFFGQGTRLTVV.

This clonotype was seen ten or more times. V and J are TRBV27 and TRBJ2-1; 11 bases line up with TRBD2. The germline V gene has CDR1 MNHEY and CDR2 SMNVEV (reference sequence). The CDR3 spans 17 residues. J was trimmed by 0 bases and V by 3 bases; bases with no gene match: 4. CDR3 region: CASSFPGTSGSYNEQFF. Written as DNA, the CDR3 is TGTGCCAGCAGTTTCCCCGGGACTAGCGGCTCCTACAATGAGCAGTTCTTC.

There are a few counts of this clonotype. The chain couples TRBV20-1 to TRBJ1-5; 9 bases agree with TRBD1. The length of the CDR3 is 16 residues. J gave up 7 bases and V 3 bases, and 13 bases lay outside the gene matches. Germline V CDR1 and CDR2: DFQATT, SNEGSKA (reference sequence). CDR3 region: CSARDRTGENRQPQHF. CDR3 in DNA: TGCAGTGCTAGGGACCGGACAGGGGAAAATCGCCAGCCCCAGCATTTT.

This clonotype was seen at least ten times. The CDR3 sequence is CASSPTTGTGGRNYGYTF. The CDR3, as DNA: TGTGCCAGCAGCCCGACCACCGGGACAGGAGGAAGGAACTATGGCTACACCTTC. The J gene is TRBJ1-2, the V gene TRBV3-1; 8 positions match TRBD1. J was trimmed by 2 bases and V by 4 bases; bases with no gene match: 15. Per the germline V gene, CDR1 is LGHDT and CDR2 is YNNKEL (reference sequence). This CDR3 has 18 amino acids. The variable domain in full, with the rest retrieved from reference TRBV3-1 and TRBJ1-2, is DTAVSQTPKYLVTQMGNDKSIKCEQNLGHDTMYWYKQDSKKFLKIMFSYNNKELIINETVPNRFSPKSPDKAHLNLHINSLELGDSAVYFCASSPTTGTGGRNYGYTFGSGTRLTVV.

This clonotype was recorded at least ten times. The chain recombines TRBV11-2 with TRBJ2-7, with D unclear. The CDR3 has 14 amino acids. Germline V CDR1 and CDR2: SGHAT, FQNNGV. V lost 1 base to trimming and J lost 3 bases, with 10 bases between them. The CDR3 spells CASSLVAGYYEQYF. The CDR3 bases are TGTGCCAGCAGCTTAGTTGCCGGCTACTACGAGCAGTACTTC.

This clonotype occurred many times. This chain uses TRBV5-5 with TRBJ1-1; a weak D match, TRBD1 (5 bases). Trimming removed 2 bases at V and 10 bases at J, with 12 bases between. The CDR3 length is 12 residues. Germline CDR1 SGHKS, CDR2 YYEKEE (reference sequence). The DNA for the CDR3 is TGTGCCAGCAGCTTAGGGGACGGGGGAGCTTTCTTT. This encodes CASSLGDGGAFF. Looking up the rest from reference TRBV5-5 and TRBJ1-1 gives the full variable domain: DAGVTQSPTHLIKTRGQQVTLRCSPISGHKSVSWYQQVLGQGPQFIFQYYEKEERGRGNFPDRFSARQFPNYSSELNVNALLLGDSALYLCASSLGDGGAFFGQGTRLTVV.

This clonotype was detected ten times or more. The J gene is TRBJ1-2, the V gene TRBV29-1, with 7 bases matching TRBD1. J lost 2 bases, V lost 5 bases, and 5 bases had no gene match. The CDR3 extends over 13 amino acids. Germline V lookup: CDR1 SQVTM, CDR2 ANQGSEA. The CDR3 DNA sequence: TGCAGCGTTCCGGGACAGCCAAACTATGGCTACACCTTC. Residues: CSVPGQPNYGYTF.

At least ten counts were recorded for this clonotype. The junction departs from the called germline gene at one end, perhaps through a read error. This rearrangement joins TRBV28 to TRBJ2-3; unclear D gene. The CDR3 runs 14 residues. CDR1 is MDHEN, CDR2 SYDVKM, per germline. The CDR3 protein is CASSPPLNADTQYF. Here the CDR3 DNA reads TGTGCAAGCAGTCCACCCTTAAACGCAGATACGCAGTATTTT.

At least ten counts were recorded for this clonotype. The chain couples TRBV19 to TRBJ2-7; D is ambiguous. The germline V and J ends were trimmed by 0 bases and 0 bases, with 9 bases remaining between them. The CDR3 spans 15 residues. Germline CDR1 and CDR2: LNHDA and SQIVND (reference sequence). The CDR3: CASSIEQGGSYEQYF. The CDR3 DNA follows: TGTGCCAGTAGTATAGAGCAAGGCGGCTCCTACGAGCAGTACTTC. The whole variable domain, remainder taken from reference TRBV19 and TRBJ2-7, is DGGITQSPKYLFRKEGQNVTLSCEQNLNHDAMYWYRQDPGQGLRLIYYSQIVNDFQKGDIAEGYSVSREKKESFPLTVTSAQKNPTAFYLCASSIEQGGSYEQYFGPGTRLTVT.

This clonotype has ten or more counts. The genes are TRBV20-1 and TRBJ1-1, with D unresolved. V was clipped by 7 bases and J by 5 bases, with 17 bases between them. CDR3 length: 13 residues. The germline V gene has CDR1 DFQATT and CDR2 SNEGSKA (reference sequence). CDR3 residues: CSERTGVRTEAFF. As DNA, the CDR3 is TGCAGTGAGAGAACCGGGGTTAGAACTGAAGCTTTCTTT.

This clonotype has ten or more counts. The chain combines TRBV10-3 with TRBJ2-5; D is unclear. Germline loops: CDR1 ENHRY, CDR2 SYGVKD. This CDR3 region has 12 residues. The V end lost 0 bases, the J end lost 4 bases, and 3 bases lay between the germline ends. The CDR3 region has the DNA TGTGCCATCAGTGAGTCTGCAGAGACCCAGTACTTC. Translating gives CAISESAETQYF.

This clonotype was seen many times. J is TRBJ2-5 and V is TRBV5-1, with 8 positions matching TRBD1. This CDR3 comprises 15 residues. V shed 4 bases and J 4 bases; nucleotides not matched to a gene: 9. CDR1 and CDR2 from the germline V gene are SGHRS and YFSETQ. The CDR3 is CASSPLPGGPETQYF. In nucleotides, the CDR3 is TGCGCCAGCAGCCCGTTACCAGGGGGCCCAGAGACCCAGTACTTC.

This clonotype was recorded at least ten times. V and J are TRBV6-5 and TRBJ2-1; TRBD1 matches 9 bases. Germline V gives CDR1 MNHEY, CDR2 SVGAGI. The CDR3 runs 15 residues. The J segment lost 5 bases and the V segment lost 2 bases, leaving 4 bases of the junction unmatched. The CDR3 here is CASSYPGQGHNEQFF. The DNA for the CDR3 is TGTGCCAGCAGTTACCCGGGACAGGGCCACAATGAGCAGTTCTTC.

This clonotype was counted ten times or more. This sequence joins TRBV28 and TRBJ2-3, with TRBD2 matching 8 bases. V trimming: 3 bases; J trimming: 4 bases; junction bases outside the gene matches: 9. There are 16 residues in the CDR3. Germline V lookup: CDR1 MDHEN, CDR2 SYDVKM. CDR3 protein: CASSFQAGDSADTQYF. For the CDR3, the DNA is TGTGCCAGCAGTTTTCAAGCGGGAGATTCGGCAGATACGCAGTATTTT. The full variable domain, rest sourced from reference TRBV28 and TRBJ2-3, is DVKVTQSSRYLVKRTGEKVFLECVQDMDHENMFWYRQDPGLGLRLIYFSYDVKMKEKGDIPEGYSVSREKKERFSLILESASTNQTSMYLCASSFQAGDSADTQYFGPGTRLTVL.

This clonotype has at least ten counts. V and J are TRBV13 and TRBJ2-7; the match to TRBD2 covers 8 bases. In germline, CDR1 is PRHDT, CDR2 FYEKMQ (reference sequence). This CDR3 has 16 amino acids. Trimming removed 5 bases from V and 5 bases from J; junction bases left unmatched: 14. CDR3: CASSPRGSGSSNEQYF. CDR3 nucleotide sequence: TGTGCCAGCAGCCCCAGGGGCAGCGGGAGTTCCAACGAGCAGTACTTC.

This clonotype occurred many times. The rearrangement links TRBV28 to TRBJ1-1; 8 nucleotides line up with TRBD1. Germline values: CDR1 MDHEN, CDR2 SYDVKM. V was pared by 4 bases and J by 4 bases, with 2 bases of the junction left unmatched. The CDR3 totals 13 residues. In DNA form, the CDR3 reads TGTGCCAGCAGTTCGGGACAGGTCACTGAAGCTTTCTTT. It translates to CASSSGQVTEAFF.

The table lists this clonotype with many counts. The chain links TRBV30 to TRBJ2-3, with D possibly TRBD1 on 5 matching bases. Trimming shortened V by 3 bases and J by 5 bases, and 21 bases separated the two germline ends. CDR3 length: 16 amino acids. CDR1 GTSNPN and CDR2 SVGIG come from the germline V gene (reference sequence). DNA for the CDR3: TGTGCCTGGAGCCCCGACCCCATCGCAGGGAAAGATACGCAGTATTTT. It encodes CAWSPDPIAGKDTQYF. Combining the CDR3 with reference TRBV30 and TRBJ2-3 gives the whole variable domain SQTIHQWPATLVQPVGSPLSLECTVEGTSNPNLYWYRQAAGRGLQLLFYSVGIGQISSEVPQNLSASRPQDRQFILSSKKLLLSDSGFYLCAWSPDPIAGKDTQYFGPGTRLTVL.

This clonotype has more than one count but fewer than ten. This chain joins TRBV7-9 and TRBJ2-1; D gene uncertain. The V end was cut by 1 base, the J end by 8 bases, with 12 bases between. CDR1 SEHNR and CDR2 FQNEAQ come from the germline V gene (reference sequence). The CDR3 covers 14 residues. CDR3 protein: CASSLGSFRDEQFF. The CDR3, as DNA: TGTGCCAGCAGCTTAGGGAGTTTTAGGGATGAGCAGTTCTTC. The variable domain in full, with the rest retrieved from reference TRBV7-9 and TRBJ2-1, is DTGVSQNPRHKITKRGQNVTFRCDPISEHNRLYWYRQTLGQGPEFLTYFQNEAQLEKSRLLSDRFSAERPKGSFSTLEIQRTEQGDSAMYLCASSLGSFRDEQFFGPGTRLTVL.

This clonotype has at least ten counts. The chain joins TRBV28 to TRBJ2-7, with a tentative D call TRBD1 (5 bases). Germline V gene sequence: CDR1 MDHEN, CDR2 SYDVKM. Trimming took off 6 bases at V and 0 bases at J, with 15 bases between the two ends. The CDR3 totals 15 residues. In nucleotides, the CDR3 is TGTGCCAGCAGACAGCATTCAGGGTTCTCCTACGAGCAGTACTTC. Residues: CASRQHSGFSYEQYF.